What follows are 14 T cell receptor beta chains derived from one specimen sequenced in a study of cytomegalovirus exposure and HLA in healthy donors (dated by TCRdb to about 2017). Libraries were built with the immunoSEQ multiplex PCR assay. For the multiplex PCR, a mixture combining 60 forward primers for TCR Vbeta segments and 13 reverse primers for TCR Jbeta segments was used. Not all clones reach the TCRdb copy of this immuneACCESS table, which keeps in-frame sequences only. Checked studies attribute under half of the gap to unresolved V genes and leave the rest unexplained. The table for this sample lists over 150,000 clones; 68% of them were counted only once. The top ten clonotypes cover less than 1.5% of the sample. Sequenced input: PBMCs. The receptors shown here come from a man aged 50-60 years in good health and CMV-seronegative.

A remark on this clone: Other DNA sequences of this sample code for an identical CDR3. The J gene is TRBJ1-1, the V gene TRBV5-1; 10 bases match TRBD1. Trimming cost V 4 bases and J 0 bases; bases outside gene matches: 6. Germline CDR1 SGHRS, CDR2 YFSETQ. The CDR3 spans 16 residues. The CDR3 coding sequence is TGCGCCAGCAGCCTAGGACAGGGGGGGATGAACACTGAAGCTTTCTTT. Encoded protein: CASSLGQGGMNTEAFF.

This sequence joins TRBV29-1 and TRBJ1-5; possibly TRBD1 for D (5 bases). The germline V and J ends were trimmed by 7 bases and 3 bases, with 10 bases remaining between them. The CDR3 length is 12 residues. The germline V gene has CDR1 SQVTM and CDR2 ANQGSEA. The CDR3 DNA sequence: TGCAGCGGGGGGGGTTACAATCAGCCCCAGCATTTT. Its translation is CSGGGYNQPQHF.

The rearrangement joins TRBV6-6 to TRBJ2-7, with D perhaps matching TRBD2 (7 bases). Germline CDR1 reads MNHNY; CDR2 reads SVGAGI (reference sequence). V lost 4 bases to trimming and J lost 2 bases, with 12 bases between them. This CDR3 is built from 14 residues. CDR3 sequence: CASSSTGGPYEQYF. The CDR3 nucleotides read TGTGCCAGCAGTTCGACCGGGGGGCCCTACGAGCAGTACTTC.

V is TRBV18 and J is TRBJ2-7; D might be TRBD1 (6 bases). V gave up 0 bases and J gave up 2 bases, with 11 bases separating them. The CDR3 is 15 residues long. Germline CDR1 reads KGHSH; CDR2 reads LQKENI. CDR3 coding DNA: TGTGCCAGCTCACCACCGGACAGATCTACCTACGAGCAGTACTTC. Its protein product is CASSPPDRSTYEQYF.

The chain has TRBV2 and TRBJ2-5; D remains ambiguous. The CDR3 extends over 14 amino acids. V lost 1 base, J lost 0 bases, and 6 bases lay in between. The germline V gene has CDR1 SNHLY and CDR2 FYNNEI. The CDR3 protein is CASSEERYQETQYF. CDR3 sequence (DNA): TGTGCCAGCAGTGAAGAACGGTACCAAGAGACCCAGTACTTC.

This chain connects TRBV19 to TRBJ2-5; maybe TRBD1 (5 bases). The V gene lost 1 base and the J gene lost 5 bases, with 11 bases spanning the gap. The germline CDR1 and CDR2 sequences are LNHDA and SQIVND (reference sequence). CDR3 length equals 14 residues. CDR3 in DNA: TGTGCCAGTAGTATAGGGGGCAGTCGGGAGACCCAGTACTTC. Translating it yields CASSIGGSRETQYF.

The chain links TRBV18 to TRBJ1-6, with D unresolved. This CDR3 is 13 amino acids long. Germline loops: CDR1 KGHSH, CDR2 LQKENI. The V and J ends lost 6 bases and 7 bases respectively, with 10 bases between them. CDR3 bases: TGTGCCAGCTCCGAAGGACTAAATTCACCCCTCCACTTT. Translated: CASSEGLNSPLHF.

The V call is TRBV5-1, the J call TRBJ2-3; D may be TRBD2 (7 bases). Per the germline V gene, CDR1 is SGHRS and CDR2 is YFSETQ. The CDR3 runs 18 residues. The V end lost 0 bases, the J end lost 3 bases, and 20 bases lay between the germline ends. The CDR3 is CASSLARGGGGGTDTQYF. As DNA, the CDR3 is TGCGCCAGCAGCTTGGCCCGAGGGGGGGGTGGCGGAACAGATACGCAGTATTTT.

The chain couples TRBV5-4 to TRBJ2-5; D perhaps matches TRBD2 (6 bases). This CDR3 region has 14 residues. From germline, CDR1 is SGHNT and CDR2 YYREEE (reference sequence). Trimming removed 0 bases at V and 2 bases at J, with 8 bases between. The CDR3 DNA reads TGTGCCAGCAGCTTGGACGGGACTCAAGAGACCCAGTACTTC. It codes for CASSLDGTQETQYF.

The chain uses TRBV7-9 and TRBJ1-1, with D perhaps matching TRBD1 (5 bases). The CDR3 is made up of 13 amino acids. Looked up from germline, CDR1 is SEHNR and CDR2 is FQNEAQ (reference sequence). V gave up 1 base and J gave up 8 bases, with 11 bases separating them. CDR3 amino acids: CASSLVRGWEAFF. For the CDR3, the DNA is TGTGCCAGCAGCTTAGTAAGGGGATGGGAAGCTTTCTTT. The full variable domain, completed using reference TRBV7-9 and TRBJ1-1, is DTGVSQNPRHKITKRGQNVTFRCDPISEHNRLYWYRQTLGQGPEFLTYFQNEAQLEKSRLLSDRFSAERPKGSFSTLEIQRTEQGDSAMYLCASSLVRGWEAFFGQGTRLTVV.

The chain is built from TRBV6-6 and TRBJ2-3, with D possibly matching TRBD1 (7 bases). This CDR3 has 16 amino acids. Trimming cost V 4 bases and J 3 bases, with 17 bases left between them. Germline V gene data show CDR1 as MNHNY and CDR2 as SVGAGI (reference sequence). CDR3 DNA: TGTGCCAGCAGTTTAGGACCAGGGGGGCGAACAGATACGCAGTATTTT. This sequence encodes CASSLGPGGRTDTQYF.

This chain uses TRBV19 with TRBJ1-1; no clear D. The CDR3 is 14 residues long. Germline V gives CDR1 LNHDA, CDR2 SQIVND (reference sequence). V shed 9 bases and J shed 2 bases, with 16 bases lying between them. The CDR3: CASSRYLDNTEAFF. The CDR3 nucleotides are TGTGCCAGCTCCCGGTACCTAGACAACACTGAAGCTTTCTTT. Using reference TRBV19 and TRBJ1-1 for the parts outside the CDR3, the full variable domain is DGGITQSPKYLFRKEGQNVTLSCEQNLNHDAMYWYRQDPGQGLRLIYYSQIVNDFQKGDIAEGYSVSREKKESFPLTVTSAQKNPTAFYLCASSRYLDNTEAFFGQGTRLTVV.

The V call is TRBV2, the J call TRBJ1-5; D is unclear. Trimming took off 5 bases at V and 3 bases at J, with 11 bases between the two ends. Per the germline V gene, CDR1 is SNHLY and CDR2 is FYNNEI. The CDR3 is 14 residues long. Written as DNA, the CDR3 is TGTGCCAGCAGTACAGAAGGCCCCAATCAGCCCCAGCATTTT. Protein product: CASSTEGPNQPQHF.

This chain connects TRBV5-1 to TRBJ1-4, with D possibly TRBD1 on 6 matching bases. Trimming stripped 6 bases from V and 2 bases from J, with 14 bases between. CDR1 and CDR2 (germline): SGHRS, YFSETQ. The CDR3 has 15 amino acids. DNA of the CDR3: TGCGCCAGCAACCAAGGGGGGGGGACTAATGAAAAACTGTTTTTT. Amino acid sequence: CASNQGGGTNEKLFF. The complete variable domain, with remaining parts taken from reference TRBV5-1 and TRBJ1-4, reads KAGVTQTPRYLIKTRGQQVTLSCSPISGHRSVSWYQQTPGQGLQFLFEYFSETQRNKGNFPGRFSGRQFSNSRSEMNVSTLELGDSALYLCASNQGGGTNEKLFFGSGTQLSVL.